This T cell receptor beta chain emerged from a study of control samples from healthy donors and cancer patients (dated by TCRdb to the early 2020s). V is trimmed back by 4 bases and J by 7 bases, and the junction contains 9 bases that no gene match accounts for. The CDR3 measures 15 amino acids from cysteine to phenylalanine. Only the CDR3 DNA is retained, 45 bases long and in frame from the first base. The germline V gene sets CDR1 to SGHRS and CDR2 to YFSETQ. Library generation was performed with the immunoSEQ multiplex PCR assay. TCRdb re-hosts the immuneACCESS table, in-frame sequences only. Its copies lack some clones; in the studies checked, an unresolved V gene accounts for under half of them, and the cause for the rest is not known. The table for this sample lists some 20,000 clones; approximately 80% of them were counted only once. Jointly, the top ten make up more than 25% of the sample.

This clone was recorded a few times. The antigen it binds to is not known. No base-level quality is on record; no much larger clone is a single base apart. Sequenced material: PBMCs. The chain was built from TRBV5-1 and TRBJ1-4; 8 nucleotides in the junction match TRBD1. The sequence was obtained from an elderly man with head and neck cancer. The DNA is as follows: TGCGCCAGCAGCGCATCCCAGGGGGCGGCTGAAAAACTGTTTTTT. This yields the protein CASSASQGAAEKLFF.